This TCR beta chain was identified during a study of early T cells in non-severe SARS-CoV-2 infection. Overall study context: Alpha and beta chains were unpaired, from unsorted whole-blood bulk RNA. Study conclusions and caveats: Anti-spike CD8 responses were favored by VDJdb matching, which missed private and CD4 specificities.

The CDR3 covers 14 residues. V lost 6 bases to trimming and J lost 6 bases, with 14 bases between them. CDR1 and CDR2 from the germline V gene are WSHSY and SAAADI. Each cDNA molecule carried a unique molecular identifier. TCRdb re-called the 5' RACE reads with MiXCR, one entry per CDR3 protein. The repertoire includes 32,000 or so distinct CDR3 sequences, approximately 9.2% of them detected once, and around 14% sits in the top ten. There are many counts of this clonotype. The target antigen is unknown. The rearrangement joins TRBV10-2 to TRBJ2-2; D tentatively reads TRBD1 or TRBD2 (5 bases each). Source material: whole blood. The clonotype was recovered from an adult who was a healthcare worker with PCR-confirmed SARS-CoV-2 infection or an uninfected control (not recorded which). CDR3 bases: TGCGCCAGCAGCGGGGCGGTACCATCCGGGGAGCTGTTTTTT. Protein: CASSGAVPSGELFF.